This T cell receptor (beta chain) came from a study of blood T cell repertoires in COVID-19. Overall study context: COVID-19 samples, acute and convalescent, were from the United States, Italy and Spain. T cells, B-cell-depleted T cells, or PBMCs supplied cDNA or gDNA.

Per the authors' pipeline: Quantification of nucleated cells was approximated via reference gene primer amplification. Clones were read by immunoSEQ multiplex PCR, and TCRdb kept only the in-frame ones, dropping some. V and J calls and clone size are those listed in that table; D and trimming were worked out from the DNA. In the table there are some 42,000 clones, approximately 90% of which are singletons. The origin of this receptor is a human donor in a cohort sampled during active COVID-19. The sample taken for sequencing was peripheral blood.

The CDR3 bases are TGTGCCTGGATGGATGACAGTTATGGCTACACCTTC. Amino acids: CAWMDDSYGYTF. This sequence joins TRBV30 and TRBJ1-2; D may be TRBD1 (5 bases). Trimming shortened V by 4 bases and J by 5 bases, and 11 bases separated the two germline ends. The CDR3 loop spans 12 amino acids. Germline V lookup: CDR1 GTSNPN, CDR2 SVGIG (reference sequence).